This T cell receptor beta chain was captured in a study of radiation and T cells in renal cell carcinoma. Study-level points and caveats: Without pretreatment biopsies, baseline tumor clonotype presence was undetermined.

With regard to this clone: Its specificity is unknown.

Time point given: blood 4 weeks post-SBRT, at nephrectomy. Regarding treatment: 15 Gy SBRT to primary tumor, nephrectomy 4 weeks later. Serial blood draws occurred at baseline and 2 and 4 weeks post-SBRT. Per germline, CDR1 LNHDA and CDR2 SQIVND (reference sequence). Trimming left V 4 bases short and J 3 bases short, with 10 bases between. The CDR3 contains 13 residues. Here immunoSEQ multiplex PCR was the method, and the copy in TCRdb shows in-frame clones only, minus some. The data contain around 78,000 clones, about 88% of them singletons. The V and J genes are TRBV19 and TRBJ2-7, with D perhaps matching TRBD1 (6 bases). The source was blood, collected from a patient whose treatment included radiotherapy and nephrectomy. The TCR originated in a woman in her sixties or seventies with renal cell carcinoma. In nucleotides, the CDR3 is TGTGCCAGTAGTAGCCGGGACAACTACGAGCAGTACTTC. Its translation: CASSSRDNYEQYF.